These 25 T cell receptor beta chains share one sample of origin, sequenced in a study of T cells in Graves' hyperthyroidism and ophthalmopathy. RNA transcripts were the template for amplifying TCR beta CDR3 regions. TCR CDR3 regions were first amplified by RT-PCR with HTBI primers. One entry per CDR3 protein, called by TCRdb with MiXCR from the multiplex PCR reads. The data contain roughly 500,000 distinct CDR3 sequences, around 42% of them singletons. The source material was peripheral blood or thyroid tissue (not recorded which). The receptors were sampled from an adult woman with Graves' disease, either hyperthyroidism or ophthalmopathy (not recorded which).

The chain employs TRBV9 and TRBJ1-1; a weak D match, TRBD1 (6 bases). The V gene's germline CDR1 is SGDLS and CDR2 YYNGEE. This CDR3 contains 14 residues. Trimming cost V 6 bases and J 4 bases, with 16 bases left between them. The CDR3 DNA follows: TGTGCCAGCACACGAAGGGGGTCGAGCACTGAAGCTTTCTTT. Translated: CASTRRGSSTEAFF.

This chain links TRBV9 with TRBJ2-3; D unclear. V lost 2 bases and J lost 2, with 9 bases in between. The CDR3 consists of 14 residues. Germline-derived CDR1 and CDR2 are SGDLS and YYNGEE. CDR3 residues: CASSVSGLTDTQYF. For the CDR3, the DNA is TGTGCCAGCAGCGTCTCGGGCCTCACAGATACGCAGTATTTT.

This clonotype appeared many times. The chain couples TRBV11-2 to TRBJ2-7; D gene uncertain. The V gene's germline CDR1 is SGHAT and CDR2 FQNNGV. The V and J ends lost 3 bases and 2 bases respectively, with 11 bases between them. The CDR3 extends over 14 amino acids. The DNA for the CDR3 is TGTGCCAGCAGCTTGTGGGAAAGCACCTACGAGCAGTACTTC. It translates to CASSLWESTYEQYF.

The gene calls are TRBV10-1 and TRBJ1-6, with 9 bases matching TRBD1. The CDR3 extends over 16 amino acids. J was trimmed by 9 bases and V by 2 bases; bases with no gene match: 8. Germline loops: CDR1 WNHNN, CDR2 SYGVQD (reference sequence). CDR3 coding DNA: TGCGCCAGCAGTGAGGGACAGGGGCCAAGGGGTTCACCCCTCCACTTT. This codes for CASSEGQGPRGSPLHF.

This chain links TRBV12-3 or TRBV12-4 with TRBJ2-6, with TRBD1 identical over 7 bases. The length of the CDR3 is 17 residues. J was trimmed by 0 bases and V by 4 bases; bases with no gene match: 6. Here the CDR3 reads CASSWPGQISGANVLTF. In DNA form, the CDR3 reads TGTGCCAGCAGTTGGCCGGGACAGATCTCTGGGGCCAACGTCCTGACTTTC.

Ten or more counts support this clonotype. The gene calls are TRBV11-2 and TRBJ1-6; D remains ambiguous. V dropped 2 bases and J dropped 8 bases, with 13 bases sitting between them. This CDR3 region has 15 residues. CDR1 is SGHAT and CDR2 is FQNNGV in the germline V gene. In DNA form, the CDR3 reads TGTGCCAGCAGCTTAATCTTACCAAGGGATTCACCCCTCCACTTT. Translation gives CASSLILPRDSPLHF.

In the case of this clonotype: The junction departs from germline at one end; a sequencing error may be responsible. CDR3 in DNA: TGTGCCAGCAGCGTACGGGAAGACACTGAGGCTTTCTTT. Translation: CASSVREDTEAFF. The V gene is TRBV9, the J gene TRBJ1-1; D not resolved. The CDR3 consists of 13 residues. Germline loops: CDR1 SGDLS, CDR2 YYNGEE.

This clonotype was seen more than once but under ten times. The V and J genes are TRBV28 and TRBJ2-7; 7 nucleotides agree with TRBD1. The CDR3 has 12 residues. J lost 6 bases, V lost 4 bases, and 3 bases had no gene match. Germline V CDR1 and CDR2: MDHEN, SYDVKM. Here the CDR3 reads CASSSGTAEQYF. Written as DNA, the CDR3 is TGTGCCAGCAGTTCGGGGACAGCCGAGCAGTACTTC. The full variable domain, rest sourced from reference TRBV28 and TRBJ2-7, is DVKVTQSSRYLVKRTGEKVFLECVQDMDHENMFWYRQDPGLGLRLIYFSYDVKMKEKGDIPEGYSVSREKKERFSLILESASTNQTSMYLCASSSGTAEQYFGPGTRLTVT.

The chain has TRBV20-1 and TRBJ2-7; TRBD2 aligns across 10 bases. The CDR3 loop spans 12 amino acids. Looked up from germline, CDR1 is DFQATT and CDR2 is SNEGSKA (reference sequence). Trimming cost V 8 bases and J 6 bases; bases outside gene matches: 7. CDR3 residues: CSLRLAGVEQYF. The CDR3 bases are TGCAGTTTGAGGCTAGCGGGAGTCGAGCAGTACTTC.

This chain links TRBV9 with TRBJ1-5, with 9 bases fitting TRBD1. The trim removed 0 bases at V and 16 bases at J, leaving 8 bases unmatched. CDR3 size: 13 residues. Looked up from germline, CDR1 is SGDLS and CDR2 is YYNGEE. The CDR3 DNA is TGTGCCAGCAGCGTAGAAGGGACAGGGAGGCCACATTTT. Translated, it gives CASSVEGTGRPHF.

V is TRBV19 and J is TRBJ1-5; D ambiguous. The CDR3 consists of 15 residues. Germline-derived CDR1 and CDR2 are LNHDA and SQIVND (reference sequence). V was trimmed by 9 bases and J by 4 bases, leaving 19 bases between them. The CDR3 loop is CASSLGWVRNQPQHF. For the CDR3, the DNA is TGTGCCAGCAGCTTAGGTTGGGTACGGAATCAGCCCCAGCATTTT.

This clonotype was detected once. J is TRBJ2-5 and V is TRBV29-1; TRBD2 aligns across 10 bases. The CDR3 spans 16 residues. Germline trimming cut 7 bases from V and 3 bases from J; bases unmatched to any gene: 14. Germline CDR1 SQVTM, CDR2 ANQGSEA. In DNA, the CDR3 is TGCAGCGCGAACCCAGTTAGCGGGAGGTGGAAAGAGACCCAGTACTTC. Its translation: CSANPVSGRWKETQYF.

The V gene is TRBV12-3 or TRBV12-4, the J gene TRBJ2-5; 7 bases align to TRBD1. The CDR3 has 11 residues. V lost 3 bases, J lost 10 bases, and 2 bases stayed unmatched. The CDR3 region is CASSFHRGQYF. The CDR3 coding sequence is TGTGCCAGCAGTTTCCACAGGGGCCAGTACTTC.

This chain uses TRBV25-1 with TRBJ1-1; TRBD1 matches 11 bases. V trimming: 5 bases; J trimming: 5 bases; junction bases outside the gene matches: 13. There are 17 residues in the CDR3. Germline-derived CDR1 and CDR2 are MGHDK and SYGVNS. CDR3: CASSIAGTGGGGTEAFF. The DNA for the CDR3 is TGTGCCAGCAGTATCGCCGGGACAGGGGGGGGGGGGACTGAAGCTTTCTTT.

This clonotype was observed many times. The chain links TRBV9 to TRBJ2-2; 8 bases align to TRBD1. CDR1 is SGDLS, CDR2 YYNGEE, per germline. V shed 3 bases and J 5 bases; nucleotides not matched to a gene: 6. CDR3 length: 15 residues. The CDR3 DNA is TGTGCCAGCAGCGCCTGGACAGGGCGGACCGGGGAGCTGTTTTTT. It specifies CASSAWTGRTGELFF.

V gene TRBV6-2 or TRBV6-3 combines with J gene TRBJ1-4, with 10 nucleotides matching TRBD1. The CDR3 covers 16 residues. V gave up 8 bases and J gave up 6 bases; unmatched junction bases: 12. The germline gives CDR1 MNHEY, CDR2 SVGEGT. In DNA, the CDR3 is TGTGCCAGCTCGCCCCTAACCGGGACAGGGGATGAAAAACTGTTTTTT. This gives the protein CASSPLTGTGDEKLFF.

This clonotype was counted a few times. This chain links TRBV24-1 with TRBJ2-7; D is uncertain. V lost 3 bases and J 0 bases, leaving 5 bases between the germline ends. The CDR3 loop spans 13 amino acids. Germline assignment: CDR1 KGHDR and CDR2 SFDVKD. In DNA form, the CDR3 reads TGTGCCACCAGTGATGCGGCCTCCTACGAGCAGTACTTC. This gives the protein CATSDAASYEQYF.

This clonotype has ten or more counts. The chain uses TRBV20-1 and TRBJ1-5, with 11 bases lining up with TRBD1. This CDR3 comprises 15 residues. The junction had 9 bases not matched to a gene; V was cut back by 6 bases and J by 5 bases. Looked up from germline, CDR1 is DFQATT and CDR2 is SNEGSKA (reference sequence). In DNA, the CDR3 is TGCAGTGCGCTGTCATGGGACAGGGGGTATCAGCCCCAGCATTTT. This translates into CSALSWDRGYQPQHF.

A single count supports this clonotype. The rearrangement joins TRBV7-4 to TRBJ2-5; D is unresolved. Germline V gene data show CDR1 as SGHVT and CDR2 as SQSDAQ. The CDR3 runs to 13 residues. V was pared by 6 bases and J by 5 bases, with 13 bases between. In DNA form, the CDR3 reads TGTGCCAGCAGTTACGGCGGCCTGGAGACCCAGTACTTC. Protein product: CASSYGGLETQYF.

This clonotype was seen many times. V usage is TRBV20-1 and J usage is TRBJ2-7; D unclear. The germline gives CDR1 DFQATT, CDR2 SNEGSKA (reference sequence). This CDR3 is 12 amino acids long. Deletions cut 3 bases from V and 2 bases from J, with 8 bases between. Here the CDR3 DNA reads TGCAGTGCTAGTCTGGGTCCCTACGAGCAGTACTTC. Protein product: CSASLGPYEQYF.

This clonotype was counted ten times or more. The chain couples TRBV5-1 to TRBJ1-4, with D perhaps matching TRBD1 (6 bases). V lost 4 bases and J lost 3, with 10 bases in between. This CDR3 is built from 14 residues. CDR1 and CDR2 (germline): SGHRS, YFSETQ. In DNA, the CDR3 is TGCGCCAGCAGCCTACAGGGTTCTAATGAAAAACTGTTTTTT. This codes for CASSLQGSNEKLFF. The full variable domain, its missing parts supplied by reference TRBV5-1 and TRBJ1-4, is KAGVTQTPRYLIKTRGQQVTLSCSPISGHRSVSWYQQTPGQGLQFLFEYFSETQRNKGNFPGRFSGRQFSNSRSEMNVSTLELGDSALYLCASSLQGSNEKLFFGSGTQLSVL.

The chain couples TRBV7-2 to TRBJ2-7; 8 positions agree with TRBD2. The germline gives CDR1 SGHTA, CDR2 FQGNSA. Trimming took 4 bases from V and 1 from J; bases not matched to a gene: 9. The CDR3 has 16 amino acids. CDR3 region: CASSSTRASGSYEQYF. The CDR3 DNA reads TGTGCCAGCAGCTCCACTAGGGCTAGCGGGTCCTACGAGCAGTACTTC. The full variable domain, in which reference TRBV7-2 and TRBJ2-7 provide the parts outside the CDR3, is GAGVSQSPSNKVTEKGKDVELRCDPISGHTALYWYRQSLGQGLEFLIYFQGNSAPDKSGLPSDRFSAERTGGSVSTLTIQRTQQEDSAVYLCASSSTRASGSYEQYFGPGTRLTVT.

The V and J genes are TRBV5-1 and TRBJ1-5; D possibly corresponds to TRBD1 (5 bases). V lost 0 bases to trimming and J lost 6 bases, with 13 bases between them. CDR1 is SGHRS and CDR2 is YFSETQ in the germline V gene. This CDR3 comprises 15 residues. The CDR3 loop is CASSLGQGMGQPQHF. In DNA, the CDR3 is TGCGCCAGCAGCTTGGGCCAGGGTATGGGTCAGCCCCAGCATTTT.

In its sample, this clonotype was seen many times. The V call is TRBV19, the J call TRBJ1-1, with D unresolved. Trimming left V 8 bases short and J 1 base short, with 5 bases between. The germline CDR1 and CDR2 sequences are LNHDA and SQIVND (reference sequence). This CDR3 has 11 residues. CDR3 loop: CASGPNTEAFF. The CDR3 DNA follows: TGTGCCAGTGGCCCGAACACTGAAGCTTTCTTT.

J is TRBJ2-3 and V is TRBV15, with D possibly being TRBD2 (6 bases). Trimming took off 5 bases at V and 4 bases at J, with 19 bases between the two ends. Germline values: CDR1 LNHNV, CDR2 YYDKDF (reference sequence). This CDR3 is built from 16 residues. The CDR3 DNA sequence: TGTGCCACCAGCGGAGTGGGGGGACTCGGTGCAGATACGCAGTATTTT. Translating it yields CATSGVGGLGADTQYF.